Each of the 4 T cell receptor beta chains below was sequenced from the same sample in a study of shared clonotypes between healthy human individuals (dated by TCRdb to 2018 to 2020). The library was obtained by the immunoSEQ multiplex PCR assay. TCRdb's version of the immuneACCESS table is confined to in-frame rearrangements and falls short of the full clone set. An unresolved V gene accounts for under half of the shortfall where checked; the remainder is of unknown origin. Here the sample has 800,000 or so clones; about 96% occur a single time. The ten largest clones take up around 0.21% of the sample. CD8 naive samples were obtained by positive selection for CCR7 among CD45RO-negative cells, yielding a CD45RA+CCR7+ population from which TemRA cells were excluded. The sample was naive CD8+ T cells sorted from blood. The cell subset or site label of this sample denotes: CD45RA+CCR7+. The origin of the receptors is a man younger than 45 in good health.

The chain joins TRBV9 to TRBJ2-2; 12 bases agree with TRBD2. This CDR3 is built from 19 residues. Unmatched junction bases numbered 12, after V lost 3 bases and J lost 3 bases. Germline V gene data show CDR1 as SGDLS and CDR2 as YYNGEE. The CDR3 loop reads CASSAPLRTSGIYTGELFF. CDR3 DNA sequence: TGTGCCAGCAGCGCGCCACTCCGGACTAGCGGGATATACACCGGGGAGCTGTTTTTT.

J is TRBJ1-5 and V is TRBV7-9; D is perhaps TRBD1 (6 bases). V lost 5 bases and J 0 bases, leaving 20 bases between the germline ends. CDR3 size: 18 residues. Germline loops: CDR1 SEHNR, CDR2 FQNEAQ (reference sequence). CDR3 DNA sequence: TGTGCCAGCAGCGAGGGGGAGGGTTTGGGAGATAGCAATCAGCCCCAGCATTTT. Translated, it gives CASSEGEGLGDSNQPQHF.

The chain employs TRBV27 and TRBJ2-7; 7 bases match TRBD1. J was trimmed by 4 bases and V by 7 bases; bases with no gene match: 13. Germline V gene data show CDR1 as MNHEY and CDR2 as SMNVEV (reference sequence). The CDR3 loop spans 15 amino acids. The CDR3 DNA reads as TGTGCCAGCACCCCCCTTGGGCAGGGGGAGTACGAGCAGTACTTC. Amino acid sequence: CASTPLGQGEYEQYF.

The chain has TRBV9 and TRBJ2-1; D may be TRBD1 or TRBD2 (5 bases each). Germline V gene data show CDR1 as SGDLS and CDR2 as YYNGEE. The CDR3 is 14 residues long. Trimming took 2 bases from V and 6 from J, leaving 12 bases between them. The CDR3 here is CASSVGATPNEQFF. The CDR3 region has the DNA TGTGCCAGCAGCGTCGGGGCGACCCCCAATGAGCAGTTCTTC.